This T cell receptor beta chain was captured by sequencing in a study of T cell changes during pregnancy in multiple sclerosis. Sequencing was performed with immunoSEQ multiplex PCR; in TCRdb, only in-frame clones are kept and a portion is missing. In the table there are around 99,000 clones, around 92% of which are singletons. This CDR3 has 15 residues. Germline V gives CDR1 SEHNR, CDR2 FQNEAQ (reference sequence). J gave up 6 bases and V 5 bases, and 13 bases lay outside the gene matches. This clone showed up just once. Sequenced material: peripheral blood, taken in the third trimester of pregnancy. This clonotype was sampled from a female donor in good health, enrolled as a control in a pregnancy study. V gene TRBV7-9 combines with J gene TRBJ2-7; 7 bases line up with TRBD1. For the CDR3, the DNA is TGTGCCAGCAGCCAACCCGACAGGGAAAGCGGCGAGCAGTACTTC. Encoded protein: CASSQPDRESGEQYF.